A selection of T cell receptor beta chains follows, all from one sample in a study of OX40 agonist ivuxolimab in advanced cancers. Libraries were prepared by immunoSEQ multiplex PCR; TCRdb keeps only in-frame clonotypes and omits some of them. The table lists around 60,000 clones, approximately 90% of them singletons. Here the sequenced sample was CD4+ or CD8+ T cells sorted from blood, taken in a trial of the OX40 agonist ivuxolimab. The source is an adult with an advanced solid tumor such as melanoma, head and neck, liver or kidney cancer. Both conserved end residues are part of each CDR3. The D gene is left open where the match is weak. Clone size, where shown, is once, few, many, or a class for clones that have expanded.

cdr3_aa cdr3_nt j_call d_call v_call clone_size
CASSRRGAKTGELFF TGTGCCAGCAGCCGGCGGGGTGCGAAGACCGGGGAGCTGTTTTTT TRBJ2-2 NA TRBV21-1 NA
CASSHRPVLYEQYF TGTGCCAGCAGCCACCGACCTGTCCTCTACGAGCAGTACTTC TRBJ2-7 NA TRBV14 NA
CASSSRWGLSNQPQHF TGTGCCAGCAGCTCCAGATGGGGGCTTAGCAATCAGCCCCAGCATTTT TRBJ1-5 NA TRBV28 NA
CAKDRGSNYGYTF TGTGCCAAGGACAGGGGTTCTAACTATGGCTACACCTTC TRBJ1-2 TRBD1 TRBV2 NA
CASSLDQGVDTGELFF TGTGCCAGCAGCTTAGATCAGGGTGTGGACACCGGGGAGCTGTTTTTT TRBJ2-2 NA TRBV7-2 few
CASSSGGLRTDTQYF TGTGCCAGCAGCTCAGGGGGGTTGAGAACAGATACGCAGTATTTT TRBJ2-3 NA TRBV7-9 NA
CASSSPGLAGGDTQYF TGCGCCAGCAGTTCACCGGGACTAGCGGGAGGGGATACGCAGTATTTT TRBJ2-3 TRBD2 TRBV5-1 NA
CASSVRTSGSPFYNEQFF TGTGCCAGCAGCGTCCGGACTAGCGGGAGCCCCTTCTACAATGAGCAGTTCTTC TRBJ2-1 TRBD2 TRBV9 NA
CATRPGGDSYEQYF TGTGCCACCCGGCCCGGGGGAGACTCCTACGAGCAGTACTTC TRBJ2-7 NA TRBV19 NA
CAWTHLAASSVEQFF TGTGCCTGGACCCATCTAGCGGCTTCGAGTGTTGAGCAGTTCTTC TRBJ2-1 TRBD2 TRBV30 NA
CASSPQQGSGNIQYF TGTGCCAGCAGTCCTCAACAGGGGAGCGGAAACATTCAGTACTTC TRBJ2-4 TRBD1 TRBV28 NA
CASSFRGLAGITDTQYF TGTGCCAGCAGTTTCCGCGGACTAGCGGGAATCACAGATACGCAGTATTTT TRBJ2-3 TRBD2 TRBV28 NA
CASSVRTSGYNEQFF TGTGCCAGCAGCGTCCGGACTAGCGGTTACAATGAGCAGTTCTTC TRBJ2-1 TRBD2 TRBV7-8 NA
CASSIDLLGVGEQYF TGTGCCAGTAGTATAGATCTATTGGGAGTGGGGGAGCAGTACTTC TRBJ2-7 NA TRBV19 NA
CAIRTRASGLYEQYF TGTGCCATCAGGACAAGGGCTAGCGGATTATACGAGCAGTACTTC TRBJ2-7 TRBD2 TRBV10-3 once
CASSLAGHPANYEQYF TGTGCCAGCAGCTTAGCGGGGCACCCTGCAAACTACGAGCAGTACTTC TRBJ2-7 NA TRBV11-1 NA
CASTMDRVFYEQYF TGTGCCAGCACCATGGACAGGGTTTTCTACGAGCAGTACTTC TRBJ2-7 TRBD1 TRBV28 once
CASRASGPPYEQYF TGTGCCAGCAGGGCTAGCGGACCCCCCTACGAGCAGTACTTC TRBJ2-7 TRBD2 TRBV6-1 NA
CASSFNRGVWGSNQPQHF TGCGCCAGCAGCTTCAATCGTGGGGTATGGGGGAGCAATCAGCCCCAGCATTTT TRBJ1-5 NA TRBV5-1 NA
CATSRARAIRQETQYF TGTGCCACCAGCAGAGCACGGGCAATACGGCAAGAGACCCAGTACTTC TRBJ2-5 NA TRBV15 NA
CASPPGDRGPPRYGYTF TGTGCCAGTCCCCCAGGGGACAGGGGGCCCCCTCGCTATGGCTACACCTTC TRBJ1-2 TRBD1 TRBV19 NA
CASSSPGGPRTRNEQFF TGTGCCAGCAGTTCCCCGGGAGGCCCCCGGACGCGGAATGAGCAGTTCTTC TRBJ2-1 TRBD2 TRBV27 NA
CASSQAFLAGSSSGANVLTF TGCGCCAGCAGCCAAGCTTTCCTAGCGGGATCGAGCTCTGGGGCCAACGTCCTGACTTTC TRBJ2-6 TRBD2 TRBV4-1 NA
CASSNIRGYEQYF TGTGCCAGCAGCAATATCAGGGGATACGAGCAGTACTTC TRBJ2-7 NA TRBV28 NA
CASSLTSYEQYF TGTGCCAGCAGCCTTACATCCTACGAGCAGTACTTC TRBJ2-7 NA TRBV6-6 NA
CASSWDSYEQYF TGTGCCAGCAGTTGGGACTCCTACGAGCAGTACTTC TRBJ2-7 NA TRBV6-5 NA
CASRTGQRPQHF TGTGCCAGCCGGACAGGACAGCGGCCCCAGCATTTT TRBJ1-5 TRBD1 TRBV27 NA
CASSLKNQGGELFF TGTGCCAGCTCACTCAAGAATCAGGGCGGGGAGCTGTTTTTT TRBJ2-2 NA TRBV18 NA
CASSTLGRGYGYTF TGTGCCAGTAGTACATTGGGCAGGGGGTATGGCTACACCTTC TRBJ1-2 TRBD1 TRBV19 NA
CASSVGQTNTGELFF TGCGCCAGCAGCGTGGGACAGACGAACACCGGGGAGCTGTTTTTT TRBJ2-2 TRBD1 TRBV5-1 NA
CASIRTGTFEQYF TGTGCCAGCATCCGGACAGGGACCTTCGAGCAGTACTTC TRBJ2-7 TRBD1 TRBV6-6 NA
CASSFRRGQGGAGYTF TGTGCCAGCAGCTTCCGCCGGGGACAGGGAGGCGCTGGCTACACCTTC TRBJ1-2 TRBD1 TRBV4-2 NA
CATSRVQNTEAFF TGTGCCACCAGCAGAGTTCAGAACACTGAAGCTTTCTTT TRBJ1-1 NA TRBV15 NA
CASSFGGVQSTQPQHF TGTGCCAGCAGTTTTGGTGGAGTTCAGAGTACTCAGCCCCAGCATTTT TRBJ1-5 NA TRBV28 NA
CASSSLLEDTEAFF TGTGCCAGCTCTAGTCTTCTCGAGGACACTGAAGCTTTCTTT TRBJ1-1 NA TRBV18 NA
CASSILSGSSYNEQFF TGTGCCAGTAGTATACTCAGCGGGAGTTCTTACAATGAGCAGTTCTTC TRBJ2-1 TRBD2 TRBV19 NA
CASRPAGGGSSYNEQFF TGTGCCAGCAGGCCTGCGGGGGGAGGAAGCTCCTACAATGAGCAGTTCTTC TRBJ2-1 TRBD2 TRBV7-3 NA
CASSYGLAGGGYNEQFF TGTGCCAGCAGTTACGGACTAGCGGGAGGAGGGTACAATGAGCAGTTCTTC TRBJ2-1 TRBD2 TRBV2 NA
CASSQADSRIAGGFPFF TGCGCCAGCAGCCAAGCGGATTCGCGGATAGCGGGAGGCTTTCCGTTCTTC TRBJ2-1 TRBD2 TRBV4-1 NA
CASSLSSSGSSYNEQFF TGTGCCAGCAGTTTAAGTTCCAGCGGGAGCTCCTACAATGAGCAGTTCTTC TRBJ2-1 TRBD2 TRBV28 NA
CASSPQSPGAETQYF TGTGCCAGCTCACCACAGTCACCGGGGGCAGAGACCCAGTACTTC TRBJ2-5 NA TRBV18 NA
CSVKKPTGRQETQYF TGCAGCGTCAAAAAACCTACAGGGAGGCAAGAGACCCAGTACTTC TRBJ2-5 NA TRBV29-1 NA
CASSFLKRRGPREETQYF TGCGCCAGCAGCTTCCTAAAACGACGGGGACCGAGGGAAGAGACCCAGTACTTC TRBJ2-5 NA TRBV5-1 NA
CASSPTLAGDYEQYF TGCGCCAGCAGCCCAACACTAGCGGGAGACTACGAGCAGTACTTC TRBJ2-7 TRBD2 TRBV7-2 once
CASSYSDRSGANVLTF TGTGCCAGCAGTTACTCGGACAGGTCTGGGGCCAACGTCCTGACTTTC TRBJ2-6 TRBD1 TRBV6-5 few
CASSGQGTSTDTQYF TGTGCCAGTAGCGGCCAGGGTACTAGCACAGATACGCAGTATTTT TRBJ2-3 NA TRBV19 NA
CASRGQGAYEQYF TGTGCCAGCAGGGGACAGGGGGCCTACGAGCAGTACTTC TRBJ2-7 TRBD1 TRBV2 NA
CASSPSQLEQYF TGTGCCAGCTCACCCTCCCAGCTCGAGCAGTACTTC TRBJ2-7 NA TRBV18 NA
CSVQSHRDGYTF TGCAGCGTCCAAAGCCACAGGGATGGCTACACCTTC TRBJ1-2 NA TRBV29-1 NA
CASSGGHLNTEAFF TGCGCCAGCAGCGGGGGACATTTGAACACTGAAGCTTTCTTT TRBJ1-1 NA TRBV5-1 NA
CSVGTADTQYF TGCAGCGTGGGGACGGCCGATACGCAGTATTTT TRBJ2-3 NA TRBV29-1 NA